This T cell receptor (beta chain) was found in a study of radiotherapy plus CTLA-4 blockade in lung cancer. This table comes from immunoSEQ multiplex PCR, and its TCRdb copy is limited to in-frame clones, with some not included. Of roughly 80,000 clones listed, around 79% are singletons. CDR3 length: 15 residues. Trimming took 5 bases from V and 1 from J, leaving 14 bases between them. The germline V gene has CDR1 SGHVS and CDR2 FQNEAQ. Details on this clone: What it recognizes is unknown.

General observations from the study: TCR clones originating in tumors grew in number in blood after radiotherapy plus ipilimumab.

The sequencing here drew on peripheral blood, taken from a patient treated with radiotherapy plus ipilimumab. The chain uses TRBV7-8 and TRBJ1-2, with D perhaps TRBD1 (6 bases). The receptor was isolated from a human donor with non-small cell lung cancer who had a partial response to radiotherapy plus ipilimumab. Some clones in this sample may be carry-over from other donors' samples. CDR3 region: CASSLSGQINYGYTF. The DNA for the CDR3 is TGTGCCAGCAGCCTAAGTGGACAGATTAACTATGGCTACACCTTC. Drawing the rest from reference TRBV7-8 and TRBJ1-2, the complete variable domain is GAGVSQSPRYKVAKRGQDVALRCDPISGHVSLFWYQQALGQGPEFLTYFQNEAQLDKSGLPSDRFFAERPEGSVSTLKIQRTQQEDSAVYLCASSLSGQINYGYTFGSGTRLTVV.